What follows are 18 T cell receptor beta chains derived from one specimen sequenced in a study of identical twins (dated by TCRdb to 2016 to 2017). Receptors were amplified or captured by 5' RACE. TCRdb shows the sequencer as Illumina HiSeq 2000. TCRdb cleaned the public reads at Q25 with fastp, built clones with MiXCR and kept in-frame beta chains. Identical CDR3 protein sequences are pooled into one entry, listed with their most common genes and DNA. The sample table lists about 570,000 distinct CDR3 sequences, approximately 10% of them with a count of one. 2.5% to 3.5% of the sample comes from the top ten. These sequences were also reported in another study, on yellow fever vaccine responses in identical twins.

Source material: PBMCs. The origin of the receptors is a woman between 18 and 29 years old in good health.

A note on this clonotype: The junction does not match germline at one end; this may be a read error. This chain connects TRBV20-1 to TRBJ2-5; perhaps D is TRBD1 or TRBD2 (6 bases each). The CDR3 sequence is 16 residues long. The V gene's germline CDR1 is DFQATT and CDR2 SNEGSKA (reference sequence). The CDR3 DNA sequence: TGCTGTGCTAGAGATAGGGGCAGGGGAGGTCGAGAGACCCAGTACTTC. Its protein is CCARDRGRGGRETQYF.

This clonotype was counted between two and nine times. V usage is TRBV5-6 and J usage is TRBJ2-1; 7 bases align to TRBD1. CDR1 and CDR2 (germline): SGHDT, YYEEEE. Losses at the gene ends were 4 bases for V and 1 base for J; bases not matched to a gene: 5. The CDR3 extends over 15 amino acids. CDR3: CASSLGQVSYNEQFF. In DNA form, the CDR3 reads TGTGCCAGCAGCCTCGGACAGGTGTCCTACAATGAGCAGTTCTTC.

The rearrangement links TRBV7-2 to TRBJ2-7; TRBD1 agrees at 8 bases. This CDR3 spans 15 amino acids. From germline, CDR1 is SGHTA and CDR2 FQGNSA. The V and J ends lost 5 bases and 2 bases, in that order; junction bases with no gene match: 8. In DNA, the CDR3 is TGTGCCAGCAGCCCTAGGCAGGGGGCAACCTACGAGCAGTACTTC. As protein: CASSPRQGATYEQYF.

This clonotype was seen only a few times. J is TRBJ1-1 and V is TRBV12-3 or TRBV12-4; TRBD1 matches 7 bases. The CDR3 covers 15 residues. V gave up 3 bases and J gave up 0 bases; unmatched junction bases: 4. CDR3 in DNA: TGTGCCAGCAGTTTGACAGGGAAAATGAACACTGAAGCTTTCTTT. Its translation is CASSLTGKMNTEAFF.

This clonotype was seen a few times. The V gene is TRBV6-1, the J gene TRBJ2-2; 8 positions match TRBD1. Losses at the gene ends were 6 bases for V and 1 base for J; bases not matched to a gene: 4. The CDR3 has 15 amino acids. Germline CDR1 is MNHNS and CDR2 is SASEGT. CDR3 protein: CASRDRGQNTGELFF. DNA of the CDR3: TGTGCCAGCAGAGACAGGGGTCAGAACACCGGGGAGCTGTTTTTT.

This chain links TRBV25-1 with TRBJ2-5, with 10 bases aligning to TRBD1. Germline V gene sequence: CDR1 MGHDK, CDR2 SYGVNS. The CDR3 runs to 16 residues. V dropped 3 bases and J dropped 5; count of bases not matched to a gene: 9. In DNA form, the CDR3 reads TGTGCCAGCAGTGATCCCGGGACAGGGGACGGGGAGACCCAGTACTTC. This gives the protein CASSDPGTGDGETQYF. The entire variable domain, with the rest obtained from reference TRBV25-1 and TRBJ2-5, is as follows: EADIYQTPRYLVIGTGKKITLECSQTMGHDKMYWYQQDPGMELHLIHYSYGVNSTEKGDLSSESTVSRIRTEHFPLTLESARPSHTSQYLCASSDPGTGDGETQYFGPGTRLLVL.

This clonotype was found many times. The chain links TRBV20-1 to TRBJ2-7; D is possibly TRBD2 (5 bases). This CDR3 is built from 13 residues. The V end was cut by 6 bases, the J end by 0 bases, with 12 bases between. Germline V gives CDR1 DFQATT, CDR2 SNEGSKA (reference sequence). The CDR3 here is CSAEIGSSYEQYF. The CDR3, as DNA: TGCAGTGCCGAGATAGGGAGCTCCTACGAGCAGTACTTC.

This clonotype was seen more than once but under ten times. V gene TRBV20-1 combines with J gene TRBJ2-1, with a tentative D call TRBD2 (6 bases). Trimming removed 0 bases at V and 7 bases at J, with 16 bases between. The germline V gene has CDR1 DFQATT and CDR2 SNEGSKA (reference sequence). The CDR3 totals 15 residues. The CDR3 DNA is TGCAGTGCTAGAGAGCCCCCGGGGGTCCGGAATGAGCAGTTCTTC. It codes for CSAREPPGVRNEQFF.

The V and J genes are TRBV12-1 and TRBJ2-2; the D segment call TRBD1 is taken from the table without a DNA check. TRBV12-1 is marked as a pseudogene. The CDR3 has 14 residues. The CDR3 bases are TGTGCCAGCAGCCCGGCGGCGCTCACCTGGGTGCTGTTTTTT. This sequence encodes CASSPAALTWVLFF.

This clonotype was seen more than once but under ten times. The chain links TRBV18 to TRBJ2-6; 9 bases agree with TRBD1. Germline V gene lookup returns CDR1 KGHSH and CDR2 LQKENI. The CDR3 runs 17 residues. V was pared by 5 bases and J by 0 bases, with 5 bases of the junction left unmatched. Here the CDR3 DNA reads TGTGCCAGCTCAGAACAGGGGGCCTACTCTGGGGCCAACGTCCTGACTTTC. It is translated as CASSEQGAYSGANVLTF.

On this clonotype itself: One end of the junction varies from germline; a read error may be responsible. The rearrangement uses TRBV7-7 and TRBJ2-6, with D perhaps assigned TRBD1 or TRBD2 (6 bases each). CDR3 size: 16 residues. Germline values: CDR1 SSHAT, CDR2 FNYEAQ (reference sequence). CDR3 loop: CASSVGGGSGANVLTF. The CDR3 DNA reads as TGTGCTAGCAGCGTGGGGGGCGGCTCTGGGGCCAACGTCCTGACTTTC.

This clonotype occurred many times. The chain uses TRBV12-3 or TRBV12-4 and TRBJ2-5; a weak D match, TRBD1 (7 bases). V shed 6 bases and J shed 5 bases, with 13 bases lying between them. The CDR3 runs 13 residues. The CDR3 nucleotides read TGTGCCAGCAGCTACAGGGGAGGCGAGACCCAGTACTTC. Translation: CASSYRGGETQYF.

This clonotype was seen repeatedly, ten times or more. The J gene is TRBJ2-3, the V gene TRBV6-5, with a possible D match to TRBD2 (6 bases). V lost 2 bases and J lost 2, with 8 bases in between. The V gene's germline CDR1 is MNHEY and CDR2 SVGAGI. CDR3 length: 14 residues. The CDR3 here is CASSYRENTDTQYF. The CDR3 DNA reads TGTGCCAGCAGTTACCGGGAGAACACAGATACGCAGTATTTT.

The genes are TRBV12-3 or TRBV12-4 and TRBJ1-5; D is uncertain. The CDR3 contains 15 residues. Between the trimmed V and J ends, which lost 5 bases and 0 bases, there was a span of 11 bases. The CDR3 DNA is TGTGCCAGCAGTAAAGGCGTGGATAGCAATCAGCCCCAGCATTTT. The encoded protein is CASSKGVDSNQPQHF.

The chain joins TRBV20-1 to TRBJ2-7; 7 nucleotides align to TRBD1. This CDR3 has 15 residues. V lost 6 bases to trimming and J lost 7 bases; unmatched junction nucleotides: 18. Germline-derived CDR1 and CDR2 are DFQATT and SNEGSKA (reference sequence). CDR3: CSAPSRDRPLGEQYF. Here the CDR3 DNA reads TGCAGTGCCCCATCCCGGGACAGACCCCTAGGTGAGCAGTACTTC.

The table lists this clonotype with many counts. CDR3 sequence: CASSRGSGGAYNEQFF. The CDR3 coding sequence is TGTGCCAGCAGCCGAGGGAGCGGGGGGGCCTACAATGAGCAGTTCTTC. The V gene is TRBV4-2, the J gene TRBJ2-1; 10 bases map to TRBD2. Per the germline V gene, CDR1 is LGHNA and CDR2 is YNFKEQ. Germline trimming cut 4 bases from V and 2 bases from J; bases unmatched to any gene: 5. CDR3 length equals 16 residues.

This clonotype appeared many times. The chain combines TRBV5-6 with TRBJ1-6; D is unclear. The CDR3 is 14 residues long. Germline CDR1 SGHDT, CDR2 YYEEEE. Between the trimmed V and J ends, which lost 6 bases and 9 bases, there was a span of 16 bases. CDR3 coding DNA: TGTGCCAGCAACGGACCTCCGGGAATTTCACCCCTCCACTTT. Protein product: CASNGPPGISPLHF. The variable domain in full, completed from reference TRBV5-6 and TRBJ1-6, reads DAGVTQSPTHLIKTRGQQVTLRCSPKSGHDTVSWYQQALGQGPQFIFQYYEEEERQRGNFPDRFSGHQFPNYSSELNVNALLLGDSALYLCASNGPPGISPLHFGNGTRLTVT.

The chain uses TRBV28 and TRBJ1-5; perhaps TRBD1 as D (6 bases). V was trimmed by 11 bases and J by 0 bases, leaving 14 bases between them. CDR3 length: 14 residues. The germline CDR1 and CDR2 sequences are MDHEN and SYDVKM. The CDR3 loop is CAAKGHISNQPQHF. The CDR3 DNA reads TGTGCCGCCAAGGGACACATTAGCAATCAGCCCCAGCATTTT.